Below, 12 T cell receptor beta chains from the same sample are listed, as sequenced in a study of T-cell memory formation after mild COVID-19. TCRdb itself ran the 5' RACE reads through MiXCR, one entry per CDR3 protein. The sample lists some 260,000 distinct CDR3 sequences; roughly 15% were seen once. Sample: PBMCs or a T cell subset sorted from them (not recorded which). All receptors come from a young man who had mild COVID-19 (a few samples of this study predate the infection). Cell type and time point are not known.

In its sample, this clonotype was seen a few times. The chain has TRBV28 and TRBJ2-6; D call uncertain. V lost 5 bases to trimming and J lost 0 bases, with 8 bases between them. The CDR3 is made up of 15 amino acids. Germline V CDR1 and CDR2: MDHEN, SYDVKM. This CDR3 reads CASSIPGSGANVLTF. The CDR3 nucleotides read TGTGCCAGCAGTATACCAGGCTCTGGGGCCAACGTCCTGACTTTC. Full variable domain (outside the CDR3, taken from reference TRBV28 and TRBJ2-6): DVKVTQSSRYLVKRTGEKVFLECVQDMDHENMFWYRQDPGLGLRLIYFSYDVKMKEKGDIPEGYSVSREKKERFSLILESASTNQTSMYLCASSIPGSGANVLTFGAGSRLTVL.

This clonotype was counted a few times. CDR3: CSAPSGGSMETQYF. The CDR3 DNA reads as TGCAGTGCTCCTTCTGGGGGAAGCATGGAGACCCAGTACTTC. The chain carries TRBV20-1 and TRBJ2-5; possibly TRBD1 or TRBD2 for D (5 bases each). CDR3 size: 14 residues. The V gene's germline CDR1 is DFQATT and CDR2 SNEGSKA (reference sequence). Trimming removed 5 bases from V and 5 bases from J, with 18 bases in between.

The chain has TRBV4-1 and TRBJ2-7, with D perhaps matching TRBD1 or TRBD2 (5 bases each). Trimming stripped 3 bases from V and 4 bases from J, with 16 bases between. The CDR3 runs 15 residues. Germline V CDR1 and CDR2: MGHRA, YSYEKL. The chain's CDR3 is CASSHLGRKAYEQYF. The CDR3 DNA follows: TGCGCCAGCAGCCATCTGGGACGCAAGGCGTACGAGCAGTACTTC.

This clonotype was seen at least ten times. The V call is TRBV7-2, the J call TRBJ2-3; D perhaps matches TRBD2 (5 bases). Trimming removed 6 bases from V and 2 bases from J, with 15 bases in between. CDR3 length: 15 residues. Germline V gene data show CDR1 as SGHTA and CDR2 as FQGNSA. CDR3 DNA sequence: TGTGCCAGCAGAGAGGTCCTAGCATCCACAGATACGCAGTATTTT. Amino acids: CASREVLASTDTQYF.

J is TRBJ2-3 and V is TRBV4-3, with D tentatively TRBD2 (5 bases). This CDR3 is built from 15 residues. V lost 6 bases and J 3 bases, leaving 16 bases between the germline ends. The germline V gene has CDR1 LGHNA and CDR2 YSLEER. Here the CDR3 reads CASSLRPSTTDTQYF. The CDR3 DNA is TGCGCCAGCAGTCTGAGGCCTAGCACGACAGATACGCAGTATTTT.

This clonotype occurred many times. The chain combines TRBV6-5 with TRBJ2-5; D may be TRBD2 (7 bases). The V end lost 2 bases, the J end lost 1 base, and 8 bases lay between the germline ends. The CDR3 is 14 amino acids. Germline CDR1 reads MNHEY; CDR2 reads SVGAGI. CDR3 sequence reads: CASSYGGAQETQYF. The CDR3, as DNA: TGTGCCAGCAGTTACGGGGGGGCCCAAGAGACCCAGTACTTC.

In nucleotides, the CDR3 is TGTGCCAGCAGCAAGGAAGCAGGGACGGGGCAGTTCTTC. It specifies CASSKEAGTGQFF. This chain connects TRBV7-3 to TRBJ2-1; the D call may be TRBD1 or TRBD2 (5 bases each). V was cut by 5 bases and J by 12 bases, with 17 bases left in between. Germline-derived CDR1 and CDR2 are SGHTA and FQGTGA. CDR3 length: 13 residues.

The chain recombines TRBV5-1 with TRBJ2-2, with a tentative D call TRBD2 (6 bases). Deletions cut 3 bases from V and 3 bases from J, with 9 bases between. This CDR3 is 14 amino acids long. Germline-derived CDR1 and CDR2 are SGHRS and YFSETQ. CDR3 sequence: CASSSGGYTGELFF. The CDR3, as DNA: TGCGCCAGCAGCTCCGGGGGATACACCGGGGAGCTGTTTTTT. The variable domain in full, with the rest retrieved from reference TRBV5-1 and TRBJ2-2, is KAGVTQTPRYLIKTRGQQVTLSCSPISGHRSVSWYQQTPGQGLQFLFEYFSETQRNKGNFPGRFSGRQFSNSRSEMNVSTLELGDSALYLCASSSGGYTGELFFGEGSRLTVL.

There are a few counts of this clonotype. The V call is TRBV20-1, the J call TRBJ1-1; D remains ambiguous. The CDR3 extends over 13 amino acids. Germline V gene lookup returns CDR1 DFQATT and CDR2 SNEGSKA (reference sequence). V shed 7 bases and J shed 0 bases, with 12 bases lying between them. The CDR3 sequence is CSVLSDLNTEAFF. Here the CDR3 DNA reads TGCAGTGTCCTGTCCGACTTGAACACTGAAGCTTTCTTT.

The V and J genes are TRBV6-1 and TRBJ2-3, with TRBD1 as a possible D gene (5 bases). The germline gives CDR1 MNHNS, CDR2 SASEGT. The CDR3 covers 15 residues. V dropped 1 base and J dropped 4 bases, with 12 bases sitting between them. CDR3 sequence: CASSEDRLRADTQYF. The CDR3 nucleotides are TGTGCCAGCAGTGAAGACAGGTTACGTGCAGATACGCAGTATTTT.

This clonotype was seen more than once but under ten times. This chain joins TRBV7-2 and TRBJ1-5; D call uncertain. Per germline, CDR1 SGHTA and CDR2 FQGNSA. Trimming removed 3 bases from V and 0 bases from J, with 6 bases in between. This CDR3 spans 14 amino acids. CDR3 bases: TGTGCCAGCAGCTTGTCCTATAGCAATCAGCCCCAGCATTTT. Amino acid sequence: CASSLSYSNQPQHF.

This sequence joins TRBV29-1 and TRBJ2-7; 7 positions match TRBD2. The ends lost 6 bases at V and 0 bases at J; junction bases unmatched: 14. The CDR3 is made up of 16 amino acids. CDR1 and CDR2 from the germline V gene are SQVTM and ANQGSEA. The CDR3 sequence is CSVAAGRAGNSYEQYF. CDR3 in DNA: TGCAGCGTCGCAGCGGGAAGGGCAGGAAACTCCTACGAGCAGTACTTC.